The entry below gives a single TCR beta chain sequence along with its context. This table comes from immunoSEQ multiplex PCR, and its TCRdb copy is limited to in-frame clones, with some not included. The sample holds under 150,000 clones; 90% are singletons and the top ten take 1.5% to 2%. CDR3 size: 12 residues. Germline V lookup: CDR1 ENHRY, CDR2 SYGVKD. V was pared by 9 bases and J by 8 bases, with 4 bases of the junction left unmatched. These data come from a study of T cell responses to AZD1222 COVID-19 vaccine. This sequence was found in an adult in good health. The material sequenced was peripheral blood, taken on day 0 of AZD1222 vaccination. The chain carries TRBV10-3 and TRBJ1-1; 12 bases align to TRBD1. The CDR3 here is CAMGTGGYEAFF. The CDR3 DNA reads TGTGCCATGGGGACAGGGGGCTACGAAGCTTTCTTT.